The sequence of this TCR beta chain was determined in a study of yellow fever vaccine responses in identical twins. Study-level findings and limits: In identical twins, vaccine T cell responses appeared partly shared and partly individual.

TCRdb itself ran the RT-PCR reads through MiXCR, one entry per CDR3 protein. The sample gives 4,500 to 5,500 distinct CDR3 sequences, just over 85% of which show up once; approximately 2.9% is in the top ten. As regards this clonotype: What it binds is not known.

Losses at the gene ends were 1 base for V and 2 bases for J; bases not matched to a gene: 12. Germline values: CDR1 SGHNT, CDR2 YYREEE (reference sequence). The CDR3 has 19 residues. This sequence joins TRBV5-4 and TRBJ2-6; TRBD1 matches 7 bases. The specimen was T cells from blood (PBMCs), unsorted or a sorted subset (not recorded which), collected before or after yellow fever vaccination (not recorded which). This clonotype was sampled from a woman under 30 who received the yellow fever vaccine. The CDR3 reads CASSLTDDRVVAGANVLTF. The CDR3 coding sequence is TGTGCCAGCAGCTTGACAGATGACAGGGTCGTGGCTGGGGCCAACGTCCTGACTTTC.